This is a list of T cell receptor beta chains from one sample in a study of control samples from healthy donors and cancer patients. Libraries were prepared by immunoSEQ multiplex PCR; TCRdb keeps only in-frame clonotypes and omits some of them. Among around 95,000 clones listed, roughly nine tenths were seen once. The material sequenced was blood. These TCRs come from a woman in her forties or fifties in good health. Each CDR3 is given with its conserved first and last residue. Each record gives: CDR3 protein, CDR3 DNA, J gene, clone size, D gene, V gene. A D gene is named only where the DNA matches it firmly. Part of the rows lack a size; the others show once, few, many or a class for expanded clones.

CDR3: CASSSPGLAGPDTQYF; DNA: TGTGCCAGCAGCTCACCGGGACTAGCGGGCCCAGATACGCAGTATTTT; J: TRBJ2-3; size: NA; D: TRBD2; V: TRBV7-2
CDR3: CASSLDGNTIYF; DNA: TGTGCCAGCAGCTTGGATGGAAACACCATATATTTT; J: TRBJ1-3; size: NA; D: NA; V: TRBV7-2
CDR3: CASSQGAYEQYF; DNA: TGTGCCAGCAGTCAGGGAGCCTACGAGCAGTACTTC; J: TRBJ2-7; size: NA; D: NA; V: TRBV12-3/TRBV12-4
CDR3: CASRLKPGQGANTGELFF; DNA: TGTGCCAGCAGACTCAAACCGGGACAGGGCGCGAACACCGGGGAGCTGTTTTTT; J: TRBJ2-2; size: once; D: TRBD1; V: TRBV2
CDR3: CASSLRSRSDTQYF; DNA: TGTGCCAGCAGCTTAAGGAGTCGCTCCGATACGCAGTATTTT; J: TRBJ2-3; size: NA; D: NA; V: TRBV7-2
CDR3: CASSITVATNIQYF; DNA: TGTGCCAGTAGTATCACGGTTGCGACAAACATTCAGTACTTC; J: TRBJ2-4; size: NA; D: NA; V: TRBV19
CDR3: CASSLVRGNTEAFF; DNA: TGTGCCAGCAGCTTAGTCAGGGGGAACACTGAAGCTTTCTTT; J: TRBJ1-1; size: NA; D: NA; V: TRBV7-8
CDR3: CASSRKTGTLDSPLHF; DNA: TGTGCCAGCAGCCGAAAGACCGGGACATTGGATTCACCCCTCCACTTT; J: TRBJ1-6; size: once; D: NA; V: TRBV3-1/TRBV3-2
CDR3: CASSVAGVVFYEQYF; DNA: TGTGCCAGCAGCGTAGCAGGGGTGGTCTTCTACGAGCAGTACTTC; J: TRBJ2-7; size: NA; D: NA; V: TRBV7-9
CDR3: CAWRAKGARVYGYTF; DNA: TGTGCCTGGAGGGCCAAGGGTGCCCGGGTTTATGGCTACACCTTC; J: TRBJ1-2; size: NA; D: NA; V: TRBV30
CDR3: CATSDSGLAGGADTQYF; DNA: TGTGCCACCAGTGATTCCGGACTAGCGGGAGGCGCAGATACGCAGTATTTT; J: TRBJ2-3; size: NA; D: TRBD2; V: TRBV24-1
CDR3: CASGFYNEQFF; DNA: TGCGCCTCAGGATTCTACAATGAGCAGTTCTTC; J: TRBJ2-1; size: NA; D: NA; V: TRBV5-1
CDR3: CASSFLLVSVTGELFF; DNA: TGTGCCAGCAGTTTTTTACTAGTGAGCGTTACCGGGGAGCTGTTTTTT; J: TRBJ2-2; size: once; D: NA; V: TRBV7-2
CDR3: CATSRGGQGVPGELFF; DNA: TGTGCCACCAGCAGGGGGGGACAGGGGGTTCCCGGGGAGCTGTTTTTT; J: TRBJ2-2; size: NA; D: TRBD1; V: TRBV15
CDR3: CASSLVLAGGTQYF; DNA: TGTGCCAGCAGTTTAGTTCTAGCGGGAGGCACGCAGTATTTT; J: TRBJ2-3; size: once; D: TRBD2; V: TRBV27
CDR3: CASSKGQSNSPLHF; DNA: TGTGCCAGCTCGAAGGGACAGAGTAATTCACCCCTCCACTTT; J: TRBJ1-6; size: few; D: TRBD1; V: TRBV6-5
CDR3: CASSPGNTGELFF; DNA: TGTGCCAGCAGCCCAGGGAACACCGGGGAGCTGTTTTTT; J: TRBJ2-2; size: few; D: NA; V: TRBV7-2
CDR3: CASSMKAGFASRNTEAFF; DNA: TGTGCCAGTAGTATGAAGGCAGGGTTCGCGAGCAGGAACACTGAAGCTTTCTTT; J: TRBJ1-1; size: NA; D: NA; V: TRBV19
CDR3: CASSTSGLAGSGADTQYF; DNA: TGTGCCAGCAGTACATCGGGACTAGCGGGTTCCGGTGCAGATACGCAGTATTTT; J: TRBJ2-3; size: NA; D: TRBD2; V: TRBV27
CDR3: CASSLDGGTRTLYGYTF; DNA: TGTGCCAGCAGCTTGGATGGGGGTACTAGGACTCTCTATGGCTACACCTTC; J: TRBJ1-2; size: NA; D: NA; V: TRBV5-5
CDR3: CASSVLRAGLTF; DNA: TGTGCCAGCAGTGTCTTAAGGGCAGGCCTTACCTTC; J: TRBJ1-2; size: NA; D: NA; V: TRBV2
CDR3: CATSDDRVAYGYTF; DNA: TGTGCCACCAGTGATGACAGGGTTGCCTATGGCTACACCTTC; J: TRBJ1-2; size: NA; D: TRBD1; V: TRBV24-1
CDR3: CASSPSGIPYGYTF; DNA: TGTGCCAGCTCACCATCAGGAATACCCTATGGCTACACCTTC; J: TRBJ1-2; size: NA; D: NA; V: TRBV18
CDR3: CASSLSRLGTATEAFF; DNA: TGTGCCAGCAGTTTATCACGCCTGGGAACAGCCACTGAAGCTTTCTTT; J: TRBJ1-1; size: NA; D: NA; V: TRBV28
CDR3: CASSPFHERWSEQYF; DNA: TGTGCCAGCAGCCCCTTCCACGAGCGGTGGAGCGAGCAGTACTTC; J: TRBJ2-7; size: NA; D: NA; V: TRBV9
CDR3: CASSQLNPGADYGYTF; DNA: TGCGCCAGCAGTCAATTGAACCCGGGGGCTGACTATGGCTACACCTTC; J: TRBJ1-2; size: NA; D: NA; V: TRBV23-1
CDR3: CATSTGGVTNEKLFF; DNA: TGTGCCACCAGCACCGGGGGGGTTACTAATGAAAAACTGTTTTTT; J: TRBJ1-4; size: NA; D: NA; V: TRBV15
CDR3: CASSQLGLAGNEQYF; DNA: TGCGCCAGCAGCCAACTCGGACTAGCGGGGAACGAGCAGTACTTC; J: TRBJ2-7; size: NA; D: TRBD2; V: TRBV4-1
CDR3: CSASHSNQPQHF; DNA: TGCAGTGCTAGTCATAGCAATCAGCCCCAGCATTTT; J: TRBJ1-5; size: NA; D: NA; V: TRBV20-1
CDR3: CASSFWRAGEGEQFF; DNA: TGTGCCAGCAGTTTCTGGCGAGCGGGAGAAGGTGAGCAGTTCTTC; J: TRBJ2-1; size: once; D: TRBD2; V: TRBV6-2/TRBV6-3
CDR3: CASSALGTGFNYGYTF; DNA: TGTGCCAGCAGCGCCCTTGGGACAGGATTTAACTATGGCTACACCTTC; J: TRBJ1-2; size: once; D: TRBD1; V: TRBV6-2/TRBV6-3
CDR3: CASSQRTTEAFF; DNA: TGTGCCAGCAGCCAGAGAACCACTGAAGCTTTCTTT; J: TRBJ1-1; size: NA; D: NA; V: TRBV3-1/TRBV3-2
CDR3: CASRDRGRANYGYTF; DNA: TGTGCCAGCCGGGACAGGGGTCGAGCTAACTATGGCTACACCTTC; J: TRBJ1-2; size: NA; D: TRBD1; V: TRBV19
CDR3: CASSSSSDEQFF; DNA: TGTGCCAGCAGCTCGAGTAGCGATGAGCAGTTCTTC; J: TRBJ2-1; size: NA; D: NA; V: TRBV7-2
CDR3: CASSPTGQVWGGRHTEAFF; DNA: TGTGCCAGCAGTCCGACAGGACAGGTGTGGGGAGGAAGGCACACTGAAGCTTTCTTT; J: TRBJ1-1; size: NA; D: TRBD1; V: TRBV2
CDR3: CASSLIGRTEAFF; DNA: TGTGCCAGCAGCTTGATAGGCAGGACTGAAGCTTTCTTT; J: TRBJ1-1; size: NA; D: NA; V: TRBV7-2
CDR3: CASIPADSLNYGYTF; DNA: TGTGCCAGCATACCAGCGGACAGTCTTAACTATGGCTACACCTTC; J: TRBJ1-2; size: NA; D: NA; V: TRBV2
CDR3: CASSPLAGAGDEQFF; DNA: TGTGCCAGCTCACCATTAGCGGGGGCTGGGGATGAGCAGTTCTTC; J: TRBJ2-1; size: NA; D: TRBD2; V: TRBV18
CDR3: CASSLVRGGTDTQYF; DNA: TGTGCCAGCAGCTTAGTTCGGGGGGGCACAGATACGCAGTATTTT; J: TRBJ2-3; size: NA; D: TRBD2; V: TRBV11-2
CDR3: CASSIRDSAYNEQFF; DNA: TGTGCCAGTAGTATCCGGGACTCGGCCTACAATGAGCAGTTCTTC; J: TRBJ2-1; size: NA; D: NA; V: TRBV19
CDR3: CASSEQGISLADTQYF; DNA: TGTGCCAGCAGTGAACAGGGGATTTCTTTGGCAGATACGCAGTATTTT; J: TRBJ2-3; size: NA; D: NA; V: TRBV2
CDR3: CASSEAGFDTGELFF; DNA: TGTGCCAGCAGTGAAGCAGGATTTGACACCGGGGAGCTGTTTTTT; J: TRBJ2-2; size: NA; D: NA; V: TRBV2
CDR3: CASSSLAGGVVDTQYF; DNA: TGTGCCAGCAGCTCTTTAGCGGGGGGAGTGGTAGATACGCAGTATTTT; J: TRBJ2-3; size: NA; D: TRBD2; V: TRBV7-6
CDR3: CASSLSGPGTWGEGTEAFF; DNA: TGTGCCAGCAGTTTATCAGGGCCAGGGACGTGGGGGGAGGGAACTGAAGCTTTCTTT; J: TRBJ1-1; size: NA; D: NA; V: TRBV28
CDR3: CASSPPASGGDTQYF; DNA: TGTGCCAGCAGTCCACCCGCTAGCGGGGGAGATACGCAGTATTTT; J: TRBJ2-3; size: NA; D: TRBD2; V: TRBV27
CDR3: CASSSELAGEPYF; DNA: TGTGCCAGCAGTTCCGAACTAGCGGGGGAGCCATACTTC; J: TRBJ2-5; size: NA; D: TRBD2; V: TRBV12-3/TRBV12-4